Reported below is one TCR beta chain. What it recognizes is unknown. The method was immunoSEQ multiplex PCR; TCRdb's version includes in-frame clones alone and lacks a portion of them. The sample records roughly 38,000 clones, less than 85% being singletons. This record belongs to a study of a mutant IDH1 vaccine in newly diagnosed glioma. Across the study: Either 4-6 weeks after radiotherapy alone or alongside temozolomide, vaccination was begun.

Study conclusions and caveats: Evidence of vaccine-induced immune responses was documented in approximately 93% of patients.

Time point specified: week 47, end of study. Doses consisted of 300 ug of mutant IDH1 20-mer peptide each, paired with topical imiquimod. The CDR3 runs 14 residues. Germline values: CDR1 LNHDA, CDR2 SQIVND (reference sequence). Trimming removed 7 bases at V and 7 bases at J, with 19 bases between. The starting material was PBMCs, obtained from a glioma patient whose treatment included an IDH1 peptide vaccine. The chain has TRBV19 and TRBJ1-2, with D perhaps matching TRBD1 (5 bases). The clonotype originates from a man younger than 35 with glioma. Some clones in this sample may be carry-over from other donors' samples. The CDR3: CASIAQGRSGGYTF. CDR3 DNA sequence: TGTGCCAGTATCGCCCAGGGAAGGAGTGGTGGCTACACCTTC.